These 9 T cell receptor beta chains were sequenced from one sample in a study of T cells after yellow fever vaccination. TCRdb called the 5' RACE reads again in MiXCR, with one record for every CDR3 protein. The sample has 450,000 to 600,000 distinct CDR3 sequences, about 14% seen once. The sequences come from PBMCs, collected on the day of the yellow fever booster vaccination. These receptors originate from a man aged 25 to 40 who received the YFV17D yellow fever vaccine.

The gene calls are TRBV20-1 and TRBJ2-7; 7 positions agree with TRBD1. Germline values: CDR1 DFQATT, CDR2 SNEGSKA (reference sequence). The ends lost 1 base at V and 5 bases at J; junction bases unmatched: 14. This CDR3 has 16 amino acids. As DNA, the CDR3 is TGCAGTGCTAGAGTTACGGACCCGGGACAGTTCAACGAGCAGTACTTC. This translates into CSARVTDPGQFNEQYF.

The V and J genes are TRBV11-2 and TRBJ2-5, with 8 bases lining up with TRBD2. Germline V gene sequence: CDR1 SGHAT, CDR2 FQNNGV. This CDR3 has 16 residues. The V and J ends lost 6 bases and 2 bases, in that order; junction bases with no gene match: 11. CDR3 bases: TGTGCCAGCAGTCCCTTAGCGGGGCCCCTTCAAGAGACCCAGTACTTC. This encodes CASSPLAGPLQETQYF.

This clonotype was seen ten or more times. This sequence joins TRBV7-6 and TRBJ2-2; 11 bases are shared with TRBD2. The CDR3 runs 17 residues. Germline lookup yields CDR1 SGHVS and CDR2 FNYEAQ. V shed 4 bases, J shed 6 bases, and the junction held 10 bases outside the gene matches. CDR3 residues: CASSSSSLAGGAGELFF. The CDR3 DNA is TGTGCCAGCAGCTCGAGTTCGCTAGCGGGAGGCGCCGGGGAGCTGTTTTTT.

In DNA, the CDR3 is TGTGCCAGCAGTGATCATTTAGTGGACAGGGGACCAACAGATACGCAGTATTTT. It yields the protein CASSDHLVDRGPTDTQYF. The gene calls are TRBV25-1 and TRBJ2-3; 9 positions agree with TRBD1. Germline values: CDR1 MGHDK, CDR2 SYGVNS. This CDR3 spans 18 amino acids. The junction had 13 bases not matched to a gene; V was cut back by 3 bases and J by 3 bases.

The V call is TRBV6-1, the J call TRBJ1-5; D remains unclear. V was trimmed by 6 bases and J by 6 bases, leaving 9 bases between them. The CDR3 contains 12 residues. Per germline, CDR1 MNHNS and CDR2 SASEGT. The CDR3 sequence: CASSQPFQPQHF. In nucleotides, the CDR3 is TGTGCCAGCAGCCAACCCTTTCAGCCCCAGCATTTT.

This clonotype was detected only a few times. This chain uses TRBV9 with TRBJ1-1, with 12 bases identical to TRBD1. Germline V gives CDR1 SGDLS, CDR2 YYNGEE. This CDR3 has 16 amino acids. Losses at the gene ends were 4 bases for V and 6 bases for J; bases not matched to a gene: 10. CDR3 coding DNA: TGTGCCAGCAGCCCCCCGGGACAGGGGGCGAAGGCTGAAGCTTTCTTT. Translation gives CASSPPGQGAKAEAFF.

This clonotype was counted a few times. The CDR3 DNA is TGCAGTGCATTTAGCGGGAGGGCCCCCTACGAGCAGTACTTC. Translation gives CSAFSGRAPYEQYF. The chain recombines TRBV20-1 with TRBJ2-7, with 11 bases aligning to TRBD2. Germline V gene sequence: CDR1 DFQATT, CDR2 SNEGSKA (reference sequence). This CDR3 has 14 residues. J was trimmed by 2 bases and V by 6 bases; bases with no gene match: 6.

The chain has TRBV5-1 and TRBJ2-5; 16 nucleotides match TRBD2. The germline V gene encodes CDR1 SGHRS and CDR2 YFSETQ. The V segment lost 4 bases and the J segment 5 bases; nucleotides outside the gene matches: 5. The CDR3 has 16 residues. The CDR3 loop is CASSPGTSGRVETQYF. CDR3 nucleotide sequence: TGCGCCAGCAGCCCAGGGACTAGCGGGAGGGTGGAGACCCAGTACTTC. The full variable domain, with the rest looked up from reference TRBV5-1 and TRBJ2-5, is KAGVTQTPRYLIKTRGQQVTLSCSPISGHRSVSWYQQTPGQGLQFLFEYFSETQRNKGNFPGRFSGRQFSNSRSEMNVSTLELGDSALYLCASSPGTSGRVETQYFGPGTRLLVL.

This clonotype was counted ten times or more. The chain combines TRBV7-9 with TRBJ2-1; 9 nucleotides line up with TRBD2. The CDR3 is made up of 16 amino acids. CDR1 and CDR2 from the germline V gene are SEHNR and FQNEAQ (reference sequence). V was clipped by 4 bases and J by 6 bases; unmatched bases: 10. DNA of the CDR3: TGTGCCAGCAGCTCCCGGCGGGAGGGCCCTCGCAATGAGCAGTTCTTC. Its protein product is CASSSRREGPRNEQFF.